What follows are 24 T cell receptor beta chains derived from one specimen sequenced in a study of technical replicates of blood from a handful of donors. Sequencing was performed with immunoSEQ multiplex PCR; in TCRdb, only in-frame clones are kept and a portion is missing. Here the sample spans tens of thousands of clones, under 99% being singletons. The sample comprised T cells isolated from PBMCs. These receptors were collected from a human donor in good health.

This chain's CDR3 is CARSKGPSTDTQYF. The CDR3, as DNA: TGTGCCAGAAGCAAGGGGCCATCCACAGATACGCAGTATTTT. The V gene is TRBV5-3, the J gene TRBJ2-3, with a possible D match to TRBD1 (5 bases). TRBV5-3 is annotated as an ORF whose role is uncertain. The length of the CDR3 is 14 residues. The germline V and J ends were trimmed by 4 bases and 2 bases, with 11 bases remaining between them.

The J gene is TRBJ2-7, the V gene TRBV2; TRBD1 agrees at 8 bases. The CDR3 loop spans 15 amino acids. V trimming: 4 bases; J trimming: 2 bases; junction bases outside the gene matches: 7. Germline V gives CDR1 SNHLY, CDR2 FYNNEI. In nucleotides, the CDR3 is TGTGCCAGCAGTGCATCGGCAGGGGGCCCCTACGAGCAGTACTTC. Residues: CASSASAGGPYEQYF.

The chain uses TRBV28 and TRBJ1-5; 7 positions match TRBD1. Trimming removed 5 bases from V and 7 bases from J; junction bases left unmatched: 8. This CDR3 contains 14 residues. Looked up from germline, CDR1 is MDHEN and CDR2 is SYDVKM. The CDR3 here is CASSVDREKQPQHF. The CDR3 DNA reads TGTGCCAGCAGTGTAGACAGGGAGAAACAGCCCCAGCATTTT.

This chain uses TRBV7-2 with TRBJ1-4; TRBD1 matches at 7 bases. Losses at the gene ends were 3 bases for V and 7 bases for J; bases not matched to a gene: 5. The CDR3 sequence is 14 residues long. Germline CDR1 SGHTA, CDR2 FQGNSA. The chain's CDR3 is CASSLFGDSEKLFF. In nucleotides, the CDR3 is TGTGCCAGCAGCTTGTTTGGGGACAGTGAAAAACTGTTTTTT. Together with reference TRBV7-2 and TRBJ1-4, the CDR3 gives the full variable domain: GAGVSQSPSNKVTEKGKDVELRCDPISGHTALYWYRQSLGQGLEFLIYFQGNSAPDKSGLPSDRFSAERTGGSVSTLTIQRTQQEDSAVYLCASSLFGDSEKLFFGSGTQLSVL.

The chain links TRBV29-1 to TRBJ1-5; 7 positions agree with TRBD1. The CDR3 totals 15 residues. Losses at the gene ends were 1 base for V and 7 bases for J; bases not matched to a gene: 10. CDR1 SQVTM and CDR2 ANQGSEA come from the germline V gene. The CDR3 protein is CSVEVGQGVGQPQHF. Written as DNA, the CDR3 is TGCAGCGTTGAAGTGGGTCAGGGGGTTGGACAGCCCCAGCATTTT.

The chain has TRBV7-2 and TRBJ2-5; D might be TRBD1 (6 bases). CDR1 and CDR2 (germline): SGHTA, FQGNSA. The CDR3 extends over 15 amino acids. The V gene lost 1 base and the J gene lost 1 base, with 10 bases spanning the gap. CDR3 bases: TGTGCCAGCAGCTTAGGGGACATTATCCAAGAGACCCAGTACTTC. Protein sequence: CASSLGDIIQETQYF.

The J gene is TRBJ2-3, the V gene TRBV4-3; TRBD2 aligns across 12 bases. V lost 0 bases, J lost 8 bases, and 6 bases stayed unmatched. The CDR3 spans 16 residues. The germline CDR1 and CDR2 sequences are LGHNA and YSLEER. CDR3 DNA: TGCGCCAGCAGCCAAGAGGCTAGCGGGAGGGCAATTACGCAGTATTTT. Its translation: CASSQEASGRAITQYF.

A word on this clone: Additional DNA sequences in this sample encode the identical CDR3. The rearrangement joins TRBV18 to TRBJ2-5, with D perhaps TRBD2 (6 bases). The CDR3 contains 13 residues. Germline V gene lookup returns CDR1 KGHSH and CDR2 LQKENI. Trimming removed 2 bases from V and 2 bases from J, with 6 bases in between. The CDR3 is CASSPAGQETQYF. Here the CDR3 DNA reads TGTGCCAGCTCACCAGCGGGGCAAGAGACCCAGTACTTC.

The V call is TRBV9, the J call TRBJ2-2, with D tentatively TRBD1 (5 bases). V was pared by 3 bases and J by 6 bases, with 12 bases between. The length of the CDR3 is 14 residues. Per the germline V gene, CDR1 is SGDLS and CDR2 is YYNGEE. CDR3 sequence reads: CASSARVQAGELFF. As DNA, the CDR3 is TGTGCCAGCAGCGCCAGGGTGCAAGCCGGGGAGCTGTTTTTT.

The CDR3 is CASSKGQKGTDTQYF. CDR3 DNA: TGTGCCAGCAGCAAGGGACAGAAGGGCACAGATACGCAGTATTTT. The V gene is TRBV5-4, the J gene TRBJ2-3; 7 positions agree with TRBD1. The CDR3 has 15 amino acids. Germline CDR1 and CDR2: SGHNT and YYREEE (reference sequence). V gave up 4 bases and J gave up 1 base; unmatched junction bases: 6.

This chain links TRBV5-6 with TRBJ1-2; D not certain. With 2 bases removed from V and 8 bases from J, the gap between germline ends came to 7 bases. The CDR3 consists of 11 residues. Germline-derived CDR1 and CDR2 are SGHDT and YYEEEE. CDR3 amino acids: CASSFSGGYTF. CDR3 DNA sequence: TGTGCCAGCAGCTTCTCAGGAGGCTACACCTTC. Full variable domain (outside the CDR3, taken from reference TRBV5-6 and TRBJ1-2): DAGVTQSPTHLIKTRGQQVTLRCSPKSGHDTVSWYQQALGQGPQFIFQYYEEEERQRGNFPDRFSGHQFPNYSSELNVNALLLGDSALYLCASSFSGGYTFGSGTRLTVV.

This chain uses TRBV19 with TRBJ2-7; 10 nucleotides line up with TRBD2. J was trimmed by 7 bases and V by 2 bases; bases with no gene match: 2. The CDR3 has 13 amino acids. Looked up from germline, CDR1 is LNHDA and CDR2 is SQIVND (reference sequence). CDR3 nucleotides: TGTGCCAGTAGTATAACTAGCGGGAATGAGCAGTACTTC. It codes for CASSITSGNEQYF. Variable domain in full (rest from reference TRBV19 and TRBJ2-7): DGGITQSPKYLFRKEGQNVTLSCEQNLNHDAMYWYRQDPGQGLRLIYYSQIVNDFQKGDIAEGYSVSREKKESFPLTVTSAQKNPTAFYLCASSITSGNEQYFGPGTRLTVT.

This chain links TRBV2 with TRBJ2-3; perhaps TRBD1 as D (6 bases). The CDR3 covers 16 residues. The germline CDR1 and CDR2 sequences are SNHLY and FYNNEI. In nucleotides, the CDR3 is TGTGCTACCGATGGTCGGCCGCTGGGGGCCACAGATACGCAGTATTTT. This sequence encodes CATDGRPLGATDTQYF.

The chain carries TRBV28 and TRBJ1-2; D is perhaps TRBD1 (5 bases). V was clipped by 3 bases and J by 8 bases, with 13 bases between them. Germline-derived CDR1 and CDR2 are MDHEN and SYDVKM. This CDR3 is 13 amino acids long. The CDR3: CASSFFGGDGYTF. The CDR3 nucleotides are TGTGCCAGCAGTTTCTTTGGGGGGGACGGCTACACCTTC.

The V and J genes are TRBV29-1 and TRBJ2-1; no firm D call. CDR1 SQVTM and CDR2 ANQGSEA come from the germline V gene. The V end was cut by 2 bases, the J end by 1 base, with 6 bases between. The CDR3 runs 13 residues. CDR3 loop: CSVESRSYNEQFF. CDR3 nucleotides: TGCAGCGTTGAATCCAGGTCCTACAATGAGCAGTTCTTC.

The CDR3 region is CASRSTLFTQDGYTF. The CDR3, as DNA: TGTGCCAGCCGAAGTACTTTATTTACACAGGATGGCTACACCTTC. V and J are TRBV6-5 and TRBJ1-2, with D tentatively TRBD1 (5 bases). Looked up from germline, CDR1 is MNHEY and CDR2 is SVGAGI. The CDR3 is made up of 15 amino acids. V lost 8 bases to trimming and J lost 6 bases, with 22 bases between them.

V and J are TRBV5-6 and TRBJ2-5; 7 bases fit TRBD1. The CDR3 is 15 residues long. V shed 4 bases, J shed 5 bases, and the junction held 11 bases outside the gene matches. Germline values: CDR1 SGHDT, CDR2 YYEEEE. This CDR3 reads CASSLGTGVGETQYF. The CDR3 nucleotides read TGTGCCAGCAGCCTAGGAACAGGGGTAGGTGAGACCCAGTACTTC.

The count of this clone is one. The gene calls are TRBV29-1 and TRBJ1-2; tentatively, D is TRBD1 (5 bases). Trimming shortened V by 3 bases and J by 2 bases, and 13 bases separated the two germline ends. The V gene's germline CDR1 is SQVTM and CDR2 ANQGSEA. This CDR3 has 14 amino acids. The CDR3 DNA is TGCAGCGTTGATTCCAGGGAAGCCAACTATGGCTACACCTTC. The encoded protein is CSVDSREANYGYTF.

This clone was seen a single time. This chain connects TRBV28 to TRBJ2-1, with no clear D. V lost 6 bases to trimming and J lost 3 bases, with 12 bases between them. The germline V gene has CDR1 MDHEN and CDR2 SYDVKM. CDR3 length: 14 amino acids. CDR3 residues: CASSKEDNYNEQFF. CDR3 in DNA: TGTGCCAGCAGCAAAGAAGACAACTACAATGAGCAGTTCTTC.

This chain connects TRBV5-1 to TRBJ2-7; maybe TRBD2 (6 bases). The CDR3 is 14 amino acids. The germline gives CDR1 SGHRS, CDR2 YFSETQ. V lost 0 bases, J lost 5 bases, and 12 bases lay in between. For the CDR3, the DNA is TGCGCCAGCAGCTTGGCCTCGGAGGGGCACGAGCAGTACTTC. It yields the protein CASSLASEGHEQYF.

The chain has TRBV9 and TRBJ2-7; D is uncertain. Per germline, CDR1 SGDLS and CDR2 YYNGEE. This CDR3 region has 15 residues. V was trimmed by 4 bases and J by 0 bases, leaving 14 bases between them. The CDR3 DNA follows: TGTGCCAGCAGCCCCACGGGTTGGAGCTCCTACGAGCAGTACTTC. It encodes CASSPTGWSSYEQYF.

The rearrangement links TRBV7-6 to TRBJ2-1; 10 nucleotides line up with TRBD2. Trimming cost V 5 bases and J 8 bases; bases outside gene matches: 6. Germline CDR1 and CDR2: SGHVS and FNYEAQ. CDR3 length: 14 residues. CDR3 residues: CASSPRSGRHEQFF. Here the CDR3 DNA reads TGTGCCAGCAGCCCCCGTAGCGGGAGGCATGAGCAGTTCTTC.

The rearrangement uses TRBV7-9 and TRBJ1-5, with D unclear. This CDR3 comprises 15 residues. CDR1 and CDR2 from the germline V gene are SEHNR and FQNEAQ (reference sequence). V dropped 5 bases and J dropped 5 bases, with 16 bases sitting between them. The CDR3 nucleotides are TGTGCCAGCAGCCAATATTCGGCCGGGGATCAGCCCCAGCATTTT. It encodes CASSQYSAGDQPQHF.

The V gene is TRBV27, the J gene TRBJ1-4, with 10 bases lining up with TRBD1. The CDR3 length is 15 residues. Germline values: CDR1 MNHEY, CDR2 SMNVEV (reference sequence). Losses at the gene ends were 7 bases for V and 10 bases for J; bases not matched to a gene: 12. CDR3 nucleotide sequence: TGTGCCAGCATTGCCAAGGGACAGGGGACGGGAAAACTGTTTTTT. This translates into CASIAKGQGTGKLFF.